The following is a T cell receptor (beta chain) sequence with its context. Its target is not known. The data derive from a study of PD-1 blockade in classical Hodgkin lymphoma. Turning to the study itself: Patients were infused with nivolumab 3 mg/kg every 2 weeks. Whole-study results and caveats: Nivolumab initiated under 1 year post-ASCT led to patient exclusion. Complete responders' baseline diversity resembled that of newly diagnosed patients.

All the patients suffered relapse after autologous stem cell transplantation, and brentuximab vedotin exposure differed. Generated by immunoSEQ multiplex PCR, the TCRdb table keeps only in-frame clones and is missing some. The data show 41,000 or so clones, 76% seen once. This sequence originates from a human donor with classical Hodgkin lymphoma. The sequenced sample was peripheral blood mononuclear cells (PBMCs), obtained at baseline.

The CDR3 region has the DNA TGTGCCAGTAGGGTTCAAACAGGGGATAACTATGGCTACACCTTC. Its translation: CASRVQTGDNYGYTF. The chain recombines TRBV6-1 with TRBJ1-2; 7 bases align to TRBD1. Germline V gene data show CDR1 as MNHNS and CDR2 as SASEGT. The CDR3 sequence is 15 residues long. With V trimmed by 9 bases and J by 1 base, 11 bases remained unmatched.